The following is a TCR beta chain sequence with its context. It has no known antigen specificity. No much larger clonotype is one base removed from it; base qualities were not supplied. Eligible patients were adults with ileal or ileocolonic Crohn's disease who had an indication for ileocolonic resection. Whole ileal mucosal biopsies were kept frozen at -80 degrees C prior to DNA extraction. A TRizol-based method was used to extract genomic DNA from the frozen whole biopsies, and the DNA was quantified with a NanoDrop 2000 spectrophotometer. Reading the germline V gene (reference sequence) gives CDR1 SGHNT and CDR2 YYREEE. V gives up 4 bases and J gives up 3 bases, and the segment between their germline ends measures 17 bases. Measured from the cysteine to the phenylalanine, the CDR3 is 15 residues long. This entry keeps only the CDR3 DNA: 45 bases, framed from base 1. The record originates from a study of T cell repertoires in ileal Crohn's disease (dated by TCRdb to 2018 to 2020). As for the study more broadly: At the time of surgery, about a third of patients were active smokers, and the median duration of disease was about 8.5 years. The study ran alongside a multicentre cohort designed to identify predictors of early endoscopic recurrence after ileocolonic resection. Roughly half of the patients were given postoperative therapy, with around eleven receiving thiopurines and around 18 receiving anti-TNF agents. Endoscopic postoperative recurrence was defined by a Rutgeerts score above i0. Every patient underwent surgery because of a complication, which was stricturing disease in around 61% of cases and penetrating disease in roughly 39%. TCR repertoire analysis was done in fewer than 65 Crohn's disease patients from a prospective multicentre cohort. The study sequenced 150 to 200 mucosal samples from 57 patients, taken at several locations on the surgical specimen and at postoperative endoscopy.

For commercial TCRB immunosequencing, about 500 nanograms of biopsy DNA were submitted for each sample. A two-step, amplification bias-controlled multiplex PCR was used by Adaptive Biotechnology to amplify CDR3 regions from genomic DNA. Primers covering every V and J gene segment were used in the first PCR, while barcodes and Illumina adapters were added in the second PCR. CDR3 libraries were sequenced on an Illumina instrument. The source study handled its data this way. The analysis drew on both the pipelines supplied by the vendor and custom analysis of the raw data in R/Bioconductor running R version 3.3.0. Clonality, which ranges from 0 to 1, was calculated as the inverse of the normalised Shannon entropy across all productive clones. The repertoire share taken up by the top 100 clones defined high-frequency clones, and only clones that passed a 95% confidence test were kept. Overlap between samples was measured with the Morisita-Horn index, while repertoire diversity was measured with the Simpson index. TCRdb holds this immuneACCESS table with in-frame rearrangements only. Some clones are missing; in checked studies, unresolved V genes explain under half, and the rest has no known cause. The V and J calls and the clone size are those of that table, but D and trimming were determined from the DNA. The sample includes approximately 7,000 clones, with 70% observed a single time. 15% to 20% of the sample comes from the top ten.

The study at large found these results: Only a subgroup of patients, of unstated size, had their mucosal CD4 and CD8 T cells sorted and sequenced. Endoscopic recurrence was found to be associated with higher high-frequency clone percentages at surgery, and recurrence was observed in all patients with clonality above 26.8% (18/57). Compared with CD4 T cells, sorted CD8 T cells held more high-frequency clones, which suggests that the mucosal expansions were mostly CD8. Patients who were active smokers at surgery had a significantly higher proportion of clonal expansions than non-smokers (approximately 26% vs 17%, p=0.02).

Sequencing was carried out using ileal tissue. The sequence links TRBV5-4 to TRBJ2-7; a weak D assignment points to TRBD1 (6 bases agree). The source is an adult with Crohn's disease. The CDR3: CASSVGDNGYYEQYF. At the DNA level, the sequence is TGTGCCAGCAGCGTTGGGGACAATGGGTACTACGAGCAGTACTTC.